This T cell receptor beta chain came from a study of T cells in Graves' hyperthyroidism and ophthalmopathy. Study-wide background: The authors collected peripheral blood at initial diagnosis, before any treatment. General observations from the study: Blood held most thyroid clonotypes expanded above 0.001 frequency.

The study enrolled patients aged 18 to 65 with newly diagnosed hyperthyroidism of under 2 months' duration. The PBMCs were taken from 10 ml of fresh peripheral blood. Authors of the study amplified TCR beta CDR3 regions from RNA transcripts. During a first-round RT-PCR of the TCR CDR3, the HTBI primer set was used. One entry per CDR3 protein results from TCRdb running MiXCR on the multiplex PCR reads. The sample lists roughly 250,000 distinct CDR3 sequences, roughly 14% seen once, with roughly 13% in the top ten. This clonotype has at least ten counts. The antigen is undetermined. The receptor was derived from a woman between 40 and 55 years old with Graves' hyperthyroidism that later progressed to Graves' ophthalmopathy. Sequences were obtained from blood.

CDR3 DNA: TGTGCCAGCAGTTTAAGATCGGGAGTAGGTACTGAAGCTTTCTTT. Its translation is CASSLRSGVGTEAFF. The chain links TRBV28 to TRBJ1-1; D gene unclear. V was trimmed by 2 bases and J by 5 bases, leaving 15 bases between them. From germline, CDR1 is MDHEN and CDR2 SYDVKM. This CDR3 is built from 15 residues.